Reported below is one TCR beta chain. No antigen is known for it. This specimen comes from a study of PD-1 blockade in classical Hodgkin lymphoma. Study-wide findings and caveats: In newly diagnosed patients, baseline TCR diversity was reportedly below that of healthy donors. At C4D1, TCR diversity had climbed significantly for CD4+ cells, though not for CD8+ cells. Complete responders had baseline diversity similar to newly diagnosed patients.

V dropped 4 bases and J dropped 3; count of bases not matched to a gene: 2. Germline CDR1 is ENHRY and CDR2 is SYGVKD. The length of the CDR3 is 14 residues. Documented time point: cycle 4 day 1 (C4D1), after six to seven weeks of nivolumab. Autologous stem cell transplantation was followed by relapse in every patient, and brentuximab vedotin exposure varied. Patients had relapsed/refractory classical Hodgkin lymphoma with complete response, partial response or progressive disease as best response. The repertoire was sequenced with immunoSEQ multiplex PCR; TCRdb's copy has only in-frame clones and lacks some. The sample lists 40,000 to 65,000 clones; around nine tenths were seen once.

The sequence derives from a human donor with classical Hodgkin lymphoma. The chain couples TRBV10-3 to TRBJ2-5; 10 bases line up with TRBD1. The source material was peripheral blood mononuclear cells (PBMCs), sampled before the fourth cycle of nivolumab. CDR3 protein: CAISAGTGEETQYF. CDR3 coding DNA: TGTGCCATCAGTGCCGGGACAGGGGAAGAGACCCAGTACTTC.